What follows are 23 T cell receptor beta chains derived from one specimen sequenced in a study of blood T cell repertoires in COVID-19. Sequencing used immunoSEQ multiplex PCR; TCRdb keeps in-frame clones, though not all of them. The table records about 55,000 clones, around nine tenths of them present only once. The sequenced sample was peripheral blood. The receptor set was obtained from a man between 60 and 75 years old with active COVID-19.

The chain employs TRBV28 and TRBJ2-7; a possible D gene is TRBD1 (5 bases). This CDR3 region has 13 residues. Germline-derived CDR1 and CDR2 are MDHEN and SYDVKM. V lost 6 bases and J 2 bases, leaving 11 bases between the germline ends. The CDR3 DNA reads as TGTGCCAGCAGAAGTGACAGCGCCTACGAGCAGTACTTC. Translating it yields CASRSDSAYEQYF.

The rearrangement links TRBV7-2 to TRBJ2-2, with 8 bases lining up with TRBD2. Trimming at V came to 5 bases and at J to 9 bases, leaving 14 bases not matched to a gene. The CDR3 loop spans 16 amino acids. The germline gives CDR1 SGHTA, CDR2 FQGNSA. The CDR3: CASSPRIYGRDRELFF. In DNA form, the CDR3 reads TGTGCCAGCAGCCCCAGGATTTACGGGAGGGACAGGGAGCTGTTTTTT. Based on the CDR3 plus reference TRBV7-2 and TRBJ2-2, the full variable domain is GAGVSQSPSNKVTEKGKDVELRCDPISGHTALYWYRQSLGQGLEFLIYFQGNSAPDKSGLPSDRFSAERTGGSVSTLTIQRTQQEDSAVYLCASSPRIYGRDRELFFGEGSRLTVL.

This chain uses TRBV4-1 with TRBJ2-5, with 8 bases lining up with TRBD2. The CDR3 loop spans 16 amino acids. The germline gives CDR1 MGHRA, CDR2 YSYEKL. The trim removed 0 bases at V and 7 bases at J, leaving 10 bases unmatched. The CDR3 here is CASSQERAGAFRTQYF. DNA of the CDR3: TGCGCCAGCAGCCAAGAACGAGCGGGGGCCTTTCGGACCCAGTACTTC.

V and J are TRBV11-2 and TRBJ1-1; D unclear. Germline CDR1 SGHAT, CDR2 FQNNGV. This CDR3 comprises 14 residues. Trimming took off 3 bases at V and 0 bases at J, with 8 bases between the two ends. The CDR3, as DNA: TGTGCCAGCAGCTTCGAGGACTTGAACACTGAAGCTTTCTTT. Its translation is CASSFEDLNTEAFF. Using reference TRBV11-2 and TRBJ1-1 for the parts outside the CDR3, the full variable domain is EAGVAQSPRYKIIEKRQSVAFWCNPISGHATLYWYQQILGQGPKLLIQFQNNGVVDDSQLPKDRFSAERLKGVDSTLKIQPAKLEDSAVYLCASSFEDLNTEAFFGQGTRLTVV.

This clone has just one count. The genes are TRBV7-8 and TRBJ1-1; D is unclear. Germline-derived CDR1 and CDR2 are SGHVS and FQNEAQ. This CDR3 is built from 13 residues. V was trimmed by 2 bases and J by 3 bases, leaving 7 bases between them. The CDR3 is CASSLSRYTEAFF. Written as DNA, the CDR3 is TGTGCCAGCAGCTTAAGCCGATACACTGAAGCTTTCTTT.

The chain links TRBV6-5 to TRBJ1-2; no reliable D call. V lost 6 bases, J lost 1 base, and 6 bases lay in between. The length of the CDR3 is 12 residues. CDR1 and CDR2 (germline): MNHEY, SVGAGI. CDR3 residues: CASRRVNYGYTF. The CDR3 DNA reads as TGTGCCAGCAGACGAGTTAACTATGGCTACACCTTC.

This chain links TRBV5-5 with TRBJ2-1, with unresolved D. The length of the CDR3 is 12 residues. The V end was cut by 1 base, the J end by 5 bases, with 4 bases between. Germline lookup yields CDR1 SGHKS and CDR2 YYEKEE (reference sequence). DNA for the CDR3: TGTGCCAGCAGCTTGACTGACAATGAGCAGTTCTTC. Its protein product is CASSLTDNEQFF.

This rearrangement joins TRBV5-1 to TRBJ2-1, with TRBD2 matching 9 bases. The CDR3 runs to 15 residues. Trimming at V came to 3 bases and at J to 7 bases, leaving 8 bases not matched to a gene. Germline V CDR1 and CDR2: SGHRS, YFSETQ. CDR3 coding DNA: TGCGCCAGCAGCTCGGTAGCGGGAGTAAAGAATGAGCAGTTCTTC. Amino acids: CASSSVAGVKNEQFF.

The V call is TRBV19, the J call TRBJ2-5; 12 nucleotides align to TRBD2. Germline trimming cut 6 bases from V and 5 bases from J; bases unmatched to any gene: 7. From germline, CDR1 is LNHDA and CDR2 SQIVND (reference sequence). The CDR3 runs 15 residues. CDR3: CASSRTSGIVETQYF. CDR3 in DNA: TGTGCCAGTAGCCGGACTAGCGGGATAGTGGAGACCCAGTACTTC.

This chain joins TRBV2 and TRBJ1-2; 8 bases match TRBD1. Germline V gene data show CDR1 as SNHLY and CDR2 as FYNNEI. The CDR3 spans 13 residues. Trimming took 6 bases from V and 3 from J; bases not matched to a gene: 3. CDR3 in DNA: TGTGCCAGCAGGCAGGGGGCTGACTATGGCTACACCTTC. This codes for CASRQGADYGYTF. Variable domain in full (rest from reference TRBV2 and TRBJ1-2): EPEVTQTPSHQVTQMGQEVILRCVPISNHLYFYWYRQILGQKVEFLVSFYNNEISEKSEIFDDQFSVERPDGSNFTLKIRSTKLEDSAMYFCASRQGADYGYTFGSGTRLTVV.

This chain joins TRBV3-1 (or the pseudogene TRBV3-2) and TRBJ2-1, with 13 bases aligning to TRBD2. This CDR3 comprises 17 residues. V shed 4 bases and J 3 bases; nucleotides not matched to a gene: 6. The V gene's germline CDR1 is LGHDT and CDR2 YNNKEL (reference sequence). CDR3 DNA: TGTGCCAGCAGCCTCCAGACTAGCGGGAGGATCTACAATGAGCAGTTCTTC. Translating it yields CASSLQTSGRIYNEQFF.

The J gene is TRBJ1-2, the V gene TRBV28, with 7 bases lining up with TRBD1. Germline CDR1 is MDHEN and CDR2 is SYDVKM. V lost 6 bases to trimming and J lost 0 bases; unmatched junction nucleotides: 10. There are 16 residues in the CDR3. CDR3 residues: CASRGRTGTANYGYTF. CDR3 bases: TGTGCCAGCAGAGGCCGGACAGGAACTGCTAACTATGGCTACACCTTC.

The chain joins TRBV30 to TRBJ2-1; TRBD2 agrees at 7 bases. This CDR3 comprises 14 residues. Trimming cost V 1 base and J 2 bases; bases outside gene matches: 2. Per the germline V gene, CDR1 is GTSNPN and CDR2 is SVGIG (reference sequence). CDR3: CAWSGAGAYNEQFF. CDR3 coding DNA: TGTGCCTGGAGTGGCGCGGGAGCCTACAATGAGCAGTTCTTC. Together with reference TRBV30 and TRBJ2-1, the CDR3 gives the full variable domain: SQTIHQWPATLVQPVGSPLSLECTVEGTSNPNLYWYRQAAGRGLQLLFYSVGIGQISSEVPQNLSASRPQDRQFILSSKKLLLSDSGFYLCAWSGAGAYNEQFFGPGTRLTVL.

J is TRBJ2-7 and V is TRBV12-3 or TRBV12-4; possibly TRBD1 for D (6 bases). The CDR3 is made up of 12 amino acids. V lost 6 bases to trimming and J lost 5 bases, with 11 bases between them. CDR3 in amino acids: CASSPTGHEQYF. The CDR3 coding sequence is TGTGCCAGCAGCCCAACAGGGCACGAGCAGTACTTC.

The chain has TRBV12-5 and TRBJ2-7; TRBD1 matches at 7 bases. Trimming removed 5 bases from V and 2 bases from J; junction bases left unmatched: 9. Germline CDR1 is LGHNT and CDR2 is FRNRAP. CDR3 size: 15 residues. CDR3: CASGGTVTSAYEQYF. The DNA of the CDR3 is TGTGCTAGTGGTGGGACAGTTACCTCCGCCTACGAGCAGTACTTC.

The chain joins TRBV15 to TRBJ1-3; perhaps TRBD1 as D (5 bases). From germline, CDR1 is LNHNV and CDR2 YYDKDF (reference sequence). Trimming removed 9 bases from V and 1 base from J, with 10 bases in between. CDR3 length: 13 amino acids. The CDR3 sequence is CATAQVSGNTIYF. For the CDR3, the DNA is TGTGCCACGGCACAGGTGTCTGGAAACACCATATATTTT. Supplemented by reference TRBV15 and TRBJ1-3, the full variable domain reads DAMVIQNPRYQVTQFGKPVTLSCSQTLNHNVMYWYQQKSSQAPKLLFHYYDKDFNNEADTPDNFQSRRPNTSFCFLDIRSPGLGDTAMYLCATAQVSGNTIYFGEGSWLTVV.

V gene TRBV19 combines with J gene TRBJ1-1; TRBD1 agrees at 7 bases. The CDR3 has 13 residues. Per germline, CDR1 LNHDA and CDR2 SQIVND (reference sequence). Germline trimming cut 7 bases from V and 4 bases from J; bases unmatched to any gene: 6. The CDR3, as DNA: TGTGCCAGTAACGACAGGGTGGGCACTGAAGCTTTCTTT. Protein: CASNDRVGTEAFF.

Relative to its sample, this clone is medium-sized. V is TRBV4-1 and J is TRBJ2-3, with D possibly matching TRBD2 (5 bases). This CDR3 spans 17 amino acids. CDR1 and CDR2 from the germline V gene are MGHRA and YSYEKL. The V gene lost 4 bases and the J gene lost 6 bases, with 23 bases spanning the gap. CDR3 in amino acids: CASSPRSEDWEWDTQYF. The CDR3 region has the DNA TGCGCCAGCAGCCCCCGTTCCGAGGACTGGGAGTGGGATACGCAGTATTTT.

The V call is TRBV5-1, the J call TRBJ2-7; 8 nucleotides match TRBD2. CDR1 is SGHRS and CDR2 is YFSETQ in the germline V gene. V lost 0 bases to trimming and J lost 4 bases; unmatched junction nucleotides: 3. The CDR3 consists of 14 residues. This CDR3 reads CASSLGAGVYEQYF. The DNA of the CDR3 is TGCGCCAGCAGCTTGGGAGCGGGAGTATACGAGCAGTACTTC. The full variable domain, completed using reference TRBV5-1 and TRBJ2-7, is KAGVTQTPRYLIKTRGQQVTLSCSPISGHRSVSWYQQTPGQGLQFLFEYFSETQRNKGNFPGRFSGRQFSNSRSEMNVSTLELGDSALYLCASSLGAGVYEQYFGPGTRLTVT.

The chain links TRBV2 to TRBJ1-5; 7 nucleotides match TRBD1. The CDR3 consists of 15 residues. V gave up 7 bases and J gave up 3 bases; unmatched junction bases: 9. Per the germline V gene, CDR1 is SNHLY and CDR2 is FYNNEI. The CDR3 spells CASKRGQRDNQPQHF. The CDR3 DNA follows: TGTGCCAGCAAACGGGGACAGAGAGACAATCAGCCCCAGCATTTT.

This clone was seen a handful of times. The chain has TRBV19 and TRBJ2-2, with D possibly being TRBD2 (6 bases). The germline CDR1 and CDR2 sequences are LNHDA and SQIVND (reference sequence). The CDR3 is made up of 14 amino acids. Between the trimmed V and J ends, which lost 6 bases and 3 bases, there was a span of 11 bases. The CDR3 spells CASRLSGDTGELFF. As DNA, the CDR3 is TGTGCCAGTAGGCTGTCGGGGGACACCGGGGAGCTGTTTTTT. Supplemented by reference TRBV19 and TRBJ2-2, the full variable domain reads DGGITQSPKYLFRKEGQNVTLSCEQNLNHDAMYWYRQDPGQGLRLIYYSQIVNDFQKGDIAEGYSVSREKKESFPLTVTSAQKNPTAFYLCASRLSGDTGELFFGEGSRLTVL.

The rearrangement links TRBV4-1 to TRBJ2-1, with 16 bases identical to TRBD2. CDR3 length equals 21 residues. CDR1 MGHRA and CDR2 YSYEKL come from the germline V gene. V lost 4 bases to trimming and J lost 7 bases; unmatched junction nucleotides: 19. The CDR3 region has the DNA TGCGCCAGCAGCCGCTTTCTGGGGGGACTAGCGGGAGGGAAACAACTAAATGAGCAGTTCTTC. Its translation is CASSRFLGGLAGGKQLNEQFF.

This sequence joins TRBV2 and TRBJ2-1; TRBD1 might be the D (6 bases). CDR3 size: 15 residues. V lost 4 bases, J lost 1 base, and 11 bases lay in between. Germline V lookup: CDR1 SNHLY, CDR2 FYNNEI. Written as DNA, the CDR3 is TGTGCCAGCAGTGTTGGGACAACGTCCTACAATGAGCAGTTCTTC. This codes for CASSVGTTSYNEQFF.